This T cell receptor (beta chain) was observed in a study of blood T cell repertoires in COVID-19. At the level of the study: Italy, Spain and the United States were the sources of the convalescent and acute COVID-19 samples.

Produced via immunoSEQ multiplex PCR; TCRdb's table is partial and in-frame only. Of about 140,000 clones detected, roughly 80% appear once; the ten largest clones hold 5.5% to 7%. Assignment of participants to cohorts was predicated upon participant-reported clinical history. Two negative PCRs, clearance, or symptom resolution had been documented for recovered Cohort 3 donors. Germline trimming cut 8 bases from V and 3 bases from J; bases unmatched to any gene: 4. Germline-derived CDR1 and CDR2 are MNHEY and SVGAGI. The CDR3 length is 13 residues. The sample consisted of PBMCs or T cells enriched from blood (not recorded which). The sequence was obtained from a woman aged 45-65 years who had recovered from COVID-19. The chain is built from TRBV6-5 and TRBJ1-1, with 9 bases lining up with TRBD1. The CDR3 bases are TGTGCCAGCTGGACAGGGGCCGACACTGAAGCTTTCTTT. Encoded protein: CASWTGADTEAFF.